The 15 T cell receptor beta chains in this list originate from one sample, sequenced in a study of CD8+CD57+ T cells in acquired aplastic anemia. Genomic DNA, the template, was used for profiling of the TCR beta VDJ and CDR3. TCRdb ran MiXCR on the reads and lists one entry per CDR3 protein. This table holds roughly 250,000 distinct CDR3 sequences, around 45% found once. The authors sequenced patients whose flow cytometry had shown CD8+CD57+ cell expansion. Source material: sorted CD4+, CD8+, or CD8+CD57+ T cells (not recorded which) from PBMCs. These receptor sequences come from a human donor with aplastic anemia.

The chain joins TRBV7-9 to TRBJ2-1; 10 nucleotides agree with TRBD2. The CDR3 runs 15 residues. Germline V lookup: CDR1 SEHNR, CDR2 FQNEAQ (reference sequence). With V trimmed by 6 bases and J by 6 bases, 8 bases remained unmatched. For the CDR3, the DNA is TGTGCCAGCAGTTACAGGCTAGCGGGGGCCAATGAGCAGTTCTTC. It codes for CASSYRLAGANEQFF.

This clonotype showed up just once. CDR3 bases: TGTGCCAGCAGTTCCCCGGGACAGGGTAAACAAGAGACCCAGTACTTC. As protein: CASSSPGQGKQETQYF. The chain joins TRBV7-9 to TRBJ2-5; 9 bases align to TRBD1. The germline gives CDR1 SEHNR, CDR2 FQNEAQ (reference sequence). The CDR3 is 16 amino acids. After removal of 6 bases from V and 2 bases from J, the junction contained 10 bases not matched to a gene. The full variable domain, its missing parts supplied by reference TRBV7-9 and TRBJ2-5, is DTGVSQNPRHKITKRGQNVTFRCDPISEHNRLYWYRQTLGQGPEFLTYFQNEAQLEKSRLLSDRFSAERPKGSFSTLEIQRTEQGDSAMYLCASSSPGQGKQETQYFGPGTRLLVL.

This clonotype was counted many times. The V and J genes are TRBV15 and TRBJ2-1; 9 positions match TRBD2. The CDR3 sequence is 20 residues long. Per the germline V gene, CDR1 is LNHNV and CDR2 is YYDKDF (reference sequence). Losses at the gene ends were 3 bases for V and 3 bases for J; bases not matched to a gene: 18. CDR3 coding DNA: TGTGCCACCAGCAGGCCACCAGCGGGGGGCGCTAAAAGGGACTACAATGAGCAGTTCTTC. Amino acid sequence: CATSRPPAGGAKRDYNEQFF.

The chain uses TRBV2 and TRBJ1-5; D uncertain. V lost 9 bases and J 5 bases, leaving 11 bases between the germline ends. CDR1 and CDR2 from the germline V gene are SNHLY and FYNNEI. The CDR3 is 12 residues long. The CDR3 sequence is CASGERYQPQHF. DNA of the CDR3: TGTGCCAGTGGGGAACGGTATCAGCCCCAGCATTTT.

The chain couples TRBV11-3 to TRBJ2-7; D unclear. CDR3 size: 15 residues. Trimming took off 6 bases at V and 3 bases at J, with 18 bases between the two ends. Germline CDR1 and CDR2: SGHNT and YENEEA. CDR3 coding DNA: TGTGCCAGCAGTCGAACTTCCGATTTCCACTACGAGCAGTACTTC. Amino acid sequence: CASSRTSDFHYEQYF.

Notes on this clonotype: Just one base apart from a much larger clone, this may be a read error. The CDR3 sequence is CASSTRLQGDTEAFF. CDR3 coding DNA: TGTGCCAGCAGCACGCGGTTACAGGGGGACACTGAAGCTTTCTTT. This sequence joins TRBV4-2 and TRBJ1-1; TRBD1 matches at 8 bases. In germline, CDR1 is LGHNA, CDR2 YNFKEQ. The CDR3 spans 15 residues. Trimming cost V 5 bases and J 3 bases; bases outside gene matches: 8.

This chain joins TRBV4-3 and TRBJ2-3; D possibly corresponds to TRBD2 (5 bases). The CDR3 loop spans 14 amino acids. From germline, CDR1 is LGHNA and CDR2 YSLEER. V was trimmed by 0 bases and J by 6 bases, leaving 10 bases between them. CDR3: CASSQDLGADTQYF. CDR3 nucleotides: TGCGCCAGCAGCCAAGATTTGGGAGCGGATACGCAGTATTTT.

This clonotype came up many times. The CDR3 nucleotides read TGCAGCGTTGAAGGATCTGCCGGGGCCTACAATGAGCAGTTCTTC. Translating gives CSVEGSAGAYNEQFF. This chain links TRBV29-1 with TRBJ2-1; TRBD2 is a possible D gene (5 bases). Trimming shortened V by 1 base and J by 2 bases, and 12 bases separated the two germline ends. The CDR3 spans 15 residues. The V gene's germline CDR1 is SQVTM and CDR2 ANQGSEA.

The V call is TRBV7-2, the J call TRBJ1-6; D unclear. This CDR3 comprises 16 residues. Germline V CDR1 and CDR2: SGHTA, FQGNSA. V gave up 0 bases and J gave up 10 bases, with 16 bases separating them. The CDR3 is CASSLAFGRTRSPLHF. The CDR3 DNA follows: TGTGCCAGCAGCTTAGCGTTCGGCAGAACCCGATCACCCCTCCACTTT.

V gene TRBV6-2 or TRBV6-3 combines with J gene TRBJ2-7; no clear D gene. Between the trimmed V and J ends, which lost 10 bases and 2 bases, there was a span of 12 bases. Germline V gene data show CDR1 as MNHEY and CDR2 as SVGEGT. This CDR3 is 12 amino acids long. The DNA for the CDR3 is TGTGCCACCACATCTATACCCTACGAGCAGTACTTC. Translated, it gives CATTSIPYEQYF.

This clonotype was counted many times. This chain connects TRBV25-1 to TRBJ2-7; TRBD2 matches at 7 bases. Germline trimming cut 3 bases from V and 3 bases from J; bases unmatched to any gene: 8. The CDR3 runs 15 residues. The germline V gene has CDR1 MGHDK and CDR2 SYGVNS. The CDR3 loop reads CASSDRAGRSYEQYF. The CDR3 bases are TGTGCCAGCAGTGATCGGGCCGGGAGGAGCTACGAGCAGTACTTC.

This clonotype was found many times. The chain joins TRBV20-1 to TRBJ2-1; 10 nucleotides match TRBD2. The germline V gene has CDR1 DFQATT and CDR2 SNEGSKA (reference sequence). Losses at the gene ends were 3 bases for V and 9 bases for J; bases not matched to a gene: 8. The CDR3 sequence is 14 residues long. The CDR3 DNA sequence: TGCAGTGCTAGGGCGCTAGCGGGAGATTTTGAGCAGTTCTTC. Its protein is CSARALAGDFEQFF.

This clonotype was recorded many times. The gene calls are TRBV15 and TRBJ1-5; unclear D gene. V lost 9 bases to trimming and J lost 4 bases, with 10 bases between them. From germline, CDR1 is LNHNV and CDR2 YYDKDF (reference sequence). The CDR3 extends over 12 amino acids. CDR3 region: CATREENQPQHF. The CDR3 DNA reads TGTGCCACACGAGAAGAGAATCAGCCCCAGCATTTT.

Concerning this clonotype itself: At one boundary the junction diverges from the germline segment, which might be a read error. The rearrangement links TRBV28 to TRBJ1-4, with 8 bases identical to TRBD1. The CDR3 contains 15 residues. Per the germline V gene, CDR1 is MDHEN and CDR2 is SYDVKM. The CDR3 protein is CASSSRTGFEEKLSF. The CDR3, as DNA: TGTGCCAGCAGTAGTAGGACAGGGTTTGAGGAAAAACTGTCTTTT.

The rearrangement links TRBV12-3 or TRBV12-4 to TRBJ1-1; D not certain. The CDR3 spans 11 residues. V lost 6 bases to trimming and J lost 8 bases, with 10 bases between them. CDR3 in DNA: TGTGCCAGCAGCCCCAGTTGGGAAGCTTTCTTT. The encoded protein is CASSPSWEAFF.